This T cell receptor beta chain came from a study of T cell repertoires in cytomegalovirus infection. Background on the study: An indication of both CMV infection and matching HLA type came from public TCR beta signatures. Study-wide points: Dominating the ex vivo response were TCR beta clonotypes that were CMV-specific and HLA-C-restricted.

TCRdb ran MiXCR on the reads and lists one entry per CDR3 protein. Among 680,000 or so distinct CDR3 sequences listed, roughly a third were seen once. A few counts support this clonotype. Its target is not known. The CDR3 contains 16 residues. Trimming stripped 3 bases from V and 8 bases from J, with 19 bases between. CDR1 and CDR2 (germline): SGHTA, FQGNSA. The source of this sequence is a human donor in good health (CMV status not recorded). Some clones in this sample may be carry-over from other donors' samples. The rearrangement links TRBV7-2 to TRBJ1-4; D uncertain. The sample in question was cultured PBMCs, obtained from culture after CMV antigen stimulation. CDR3 amino acids: CASSFGPSEVREKLFF. CDR3 bases: TGTGCCAGCAGCTTTGGACCTTCGGAGGTGAGGGAAAAACTGTTTTTT.